This TCR beta chain was identified in a study of chemoradiotherapy in HPV16-positive cancers. Repeated repertoire sampling spanned the course of chemoradiotherapy. Findings of the study overall: During treatment, candidate HPV-specific clones and E7-related motifs expanded in tumor. HPV-specific T cells were functionally defined from only a couple of HPV16-positive patients.

Germline V gives CDR1 LNHDA, CDR2 SQIVND (reference sequence). Trimming shortened V by 6 bases and J by 5 bases, and 10 bases separated the two germline ends. The CDR3 runs 13 residues. Concerning this clone itself: Its matching antigen is unknown.

The data were produced by immunoSEQ multiplex PCR, yet TCRdb's version contains in-frame clones alone and is incomplete. The sample lists about 15,000 clones; just under 90% were seen once. Sample: blood, taken from a patient who underwent chemoradiotherapy. This sequence joins TRBV19 and TRBJ2-2; D tentatively fits TRBD1 or TRBD2 (5 bases each). The receptor was derived from a human donor with HPV-associated anogenital cancer. DNA for the CDR3: TGTGCCAGTAGCAAGGGACGGACCGGGGAGCTGTTTTTT. This encodes CASSKGRTGELFF.